Below are 12 T cell receptor beta chains sequenced from a single sample in a study of relationships among human T cell subsets. TCR alpha and beta CDR3s were amplified from mRNA by semiquantitative ARM-PCR. Tagged nested gene-specific primers were used first, then communal superprimers amplified exponentially. TCRdb passed the multiplex PCR reads through MiXCR, listing each CDR3 protein once. The sample lists 4,500 to 5,000 distinct CDR3 sequences, 78% occurring once. The sample was total T cells sorted from blood. These receptors were collected from a man aged 35 to 55 in good health.

The V call is TRBV6-5, the J call TRBJ2-7, with D tentatively TRBD1 (5 bases). V lost 2 bases and J 2 bases, leaving 13 bases between the germline ends. The CDR3 covers 15 residues. Germline CDR1 and CDR2: MNHEY and SVGAGI. CDR3 amino acids: CASSYDKGSAYEQYF. The CDR3 bases are TGTGCCAGCAGTTACGATAAGGGGTCCGCCTACGAGCAGTACTTC.

This rearrangement joins TRBV28 to TRBJ2-1; perhaps D is TRBD1 or TRBD2 (5 bases each). Trimming stripped 5 bases from V and 6 bases from J, with 17 bases between. Germline V gene sequence: CDR1 MDHEN, CDR2 SYDVKM. This CDR3 is built from 15 residues. CDR3 bases: TGTGCCAGCAGTCCTGGGGGTTTGGGTCCCAATGAGCAGTTCTTC. Protein product: CASSPGGLGPNEQFF.

The chain uses TRBV4-1 and TRBJ2-3, with D possibly matching TRBD2 (6 bases). Germline assignment: CDR1 MGHRA and CDR2 YSYEKL. The CDR3 totals 14 residues. V lost 1 base and J lost 4, with 9 bases in between. The CDR3, as DNA: TGCGCCAGCAGCCAAGGGCGGGGACCAGATACGCAGTATTTT. Translation gives CASSQGRGPDTQYF.

V is TRBV5-4 and J is TRBJ2-5; 12 bases are a match to TRBD2. The CDR3 is 17 amino acids. Trimming cost V 4 bases and J 0 bases; bases outside gene matches: 7. The germline CDR1 and CDR2 sequences are SGHNT and YYREEE (reference sequence). The CDR3 DNA is TGTGCCAGCAGCCCAGGACTAGCGGGGACGTACCAAGAGACCCAGTACTTC. Its translation: CASSPGLAGTYQETQYF.

The rearrangement uses TRBV29-1 and TRBJ2-5; TRBD2 agrees at 15 bases. The germline CDR1 and CDR2 sequences are SQVTM and ANQGSEA. V trimming: 6 bases; J trimming: 10 bases; junction bases outside the gene matches: 12. This CDR3 comprises 15 residues. The CDR3 nucleotides read TGCAGCGTCAACGGACTAGCGGGGGGGCAGGGGGGCCAGTACTTC. Translated, it gives CSVNGLAGGQGGQYF.

The CDR3 DNA is TGTGCCAGCAGCGGACCCCGAAAGCCCCAGCATTTT. Protein sequence: CASSGPRKPQHF. The chain couples TRBV28 to TRBJ1-5; D uncertain. Trimming pared 6 bases from V and 8 bases from J, leaving 11 bases between. The germline CDR1 and CDR2 sequences are MDHEN and SYDVKM. The CDR3 covers 12 residues. Looking up the rest from reference TRBV28 and TRBJ1-5 gives the full variable domain: DVKVTQSSRYLVKRTGEKVFLECVQDMDHENMFWYRQDPGLGLRLIYFSYDVKMKEKGDIPEGYSVSREKKERFSLILESASTNQTSMYLCASSGPRKPQHFGDGTRLSIL.

The chain recombines TRBV28 with TRBJ2-3; 9 bases fit TRBD2. The CDR3 spans 15 residues. After removal of 6 bases from V and 2 bases from J, the junction contained 6 bases not matched to a gene. Germline V gene sequence: CDR1 MDHEN, CDR2 SYDVKM. CDR3 protein: CASSPEREVTDTQYF. The CDR3 region has the DNA TGTGCCAGCAGCCCCGAGCGGGAGGTCACAGATACGCAGTATTTT.

The CDR3 DNA is TGTGCCTGGAGTGACGGGATCAATGAGCAGTTCTTC. It codes for CAWSDGINEQFF. V and J are TRBV30 and TRBJ2-1; tentative D call: TRBD2 (5 bases). Germline V lookup: CDR1 GTSNPN, CDR2 SVGIG (reference sequence). The CDR3 consists of 12 residues. Trimming shortened V by 1 base and J by 6 bases, and 7 bases separated the two germline ends.

The CDR3 reads CASSGETGSSTDTQYF. Here the CDR3 DNA reads TGTGCCAGCAGCGGCGAAACAGGGTCTAGCACAGATACGCAGTATTTT. The chain links TRBV5-5 to TRBJ2-3; the D gene is possibly TRBD1 (6 bases). The germline V and J ends were trimmed by 4 bases and 0 bases, with 15 bases remaining between them. The germline V gene has CDR1 SGHKS and CDR2 YYEKEE (reference sequence). This CDR3 is built from 16 residues.

This clonotype was seen only once. V is TRBV12-3 or TRBV12-4 and J is TRBJ1-2; TRBD1 might be the D (5 bases). Deletions cut 6 bases from V and 2 bases from J, with 7 bases between. The CDR3 is 12 residues long. CDR3 sequence reads: CASSPGNYGYTF. The CDR3 region has the DNA TGTGCCAGCAGCCCAGGGAACTATGGCTACACCTTC.

This clonotype was counted only a few times. This sequence joins TRBV11-3 and TRBJ2-3; 10 bases align to TRBD1. The V segment lost 5 bases and the J segment 4 bases; nucleotides outside the gene matches: 3. Germline V gene data show CDR1 as SGHNT and CDR2 as YENEEA. The CDR3 sequence is 14 residues long. The CDR3 loop reads CASSTGQGADTQYF. The CDR3 nucleotides read TGTGCCAGCAGCACCGGACAGGGGGCAGATACGCAGTATTTT.

J is TRBJ2-5 and V is TRBV14, with D possibly TRBD2 on 5 matching bases. Germline V lookup: CDR1 SGHDN, CDR2 FVKESK. The CDR3 has 14 amino acids. V was trimmed by 2 bases and J by 3 bases, leaving 10 bases between them. CDR3 DNA: TGTGCCAGCAGCCAATTGACGGGGAAAGAGACCCAGTACTTC. Translated, it gives CASSQLTGKETQYF. Based on the CDR3 plus reference TRBV14 and TRBJ2-5, the full variable domain is EAGVTQFPSHSVIEKGQTVTLRCDPISGHDNLYWYRRVMGKEIKFLLHFVKESKQDESGMPNNRFLAERTGGTYSTLKVQPAELEDSGVYFCASSQLTGKETQYFGPGTRLLVL.